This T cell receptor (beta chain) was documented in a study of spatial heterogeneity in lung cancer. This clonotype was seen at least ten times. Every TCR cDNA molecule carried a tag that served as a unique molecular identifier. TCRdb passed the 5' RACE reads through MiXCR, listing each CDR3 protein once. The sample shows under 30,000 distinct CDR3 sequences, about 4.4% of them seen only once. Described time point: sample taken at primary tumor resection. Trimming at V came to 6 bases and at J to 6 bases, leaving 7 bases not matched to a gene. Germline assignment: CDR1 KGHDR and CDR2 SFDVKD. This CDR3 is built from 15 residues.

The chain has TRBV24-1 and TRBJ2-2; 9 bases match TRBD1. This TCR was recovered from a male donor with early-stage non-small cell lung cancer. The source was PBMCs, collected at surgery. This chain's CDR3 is CATSRTGASAGELFF. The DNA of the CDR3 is TGTGCCACCAGTCGGACAGGGGCAAGCGCCGGGGAGCTGTTTTTT.